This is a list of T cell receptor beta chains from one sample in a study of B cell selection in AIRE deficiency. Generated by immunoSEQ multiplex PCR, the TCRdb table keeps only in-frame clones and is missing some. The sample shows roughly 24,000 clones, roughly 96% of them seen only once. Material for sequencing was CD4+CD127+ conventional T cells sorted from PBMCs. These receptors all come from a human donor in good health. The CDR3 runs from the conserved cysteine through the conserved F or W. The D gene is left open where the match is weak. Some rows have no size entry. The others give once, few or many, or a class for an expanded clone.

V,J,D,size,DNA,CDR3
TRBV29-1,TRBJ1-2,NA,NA,TGCAGCGTGTGGCCGGACAGTGCTAACTATGGCTACACCTTC,CSVWPDSANYGYTF
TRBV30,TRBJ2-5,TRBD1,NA,TGTGCCTGGAGTGCCCGGACAGGGGAAGGGACCCAGTACTTC,CAWSARTGEGTQYF
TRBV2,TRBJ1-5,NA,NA,TGTGCCAGCAGTACAGAGAGCAATCAGCCCCAGCATTTT,CASSTESNQPQHF
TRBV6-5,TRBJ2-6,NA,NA,TGTGCCAGCAGTTACTCCGTATCTGGGGCCAACGTCCTGACTTTC,CASSYSVSGANVLTF
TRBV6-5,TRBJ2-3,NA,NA,TGTGCCAGCAGTTCCCAGGGGGATACGCAGTATTTT,CASSSQGDTQYF
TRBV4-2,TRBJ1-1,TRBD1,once,TGTGCCAGCAGCCATGAGGGACAGGGGGCCGAAGCTTTCTTT,CASSHEGQGAEAFF
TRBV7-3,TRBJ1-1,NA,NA,TGTGCCAGCAGCCGGGGCCGGGAATCTACTGAAGCTTTCTTT,CASSRGRESTEAFF
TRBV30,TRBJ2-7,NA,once,TGTGCCTGCCCTAAGGCGGGGAGCTCCTACGAGCAGTACTTC,CACPKAGSSYEQYF
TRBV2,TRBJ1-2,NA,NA,TGTGCCAGCAGTCCCCCTCAGACGGAGTTTAACTATGGCTACACCTTC,CASSPPQTEFNYGYTF
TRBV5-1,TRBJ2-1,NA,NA,TGCGCCAGCGGTAGGGGCGGTATGTCCTACAATGAGCAGTTCTTC,CASGRGGMSYNEQFF
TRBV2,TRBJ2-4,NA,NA,TGTGCCAGCACCTCGGAGACGGCCAAAAACATTCAGTACTTC,CASTSETAKNIQYF
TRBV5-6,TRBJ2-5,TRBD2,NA,TGTGCCAGCAGCGGGAGGGCACAGCAAGAGACCCAGTACTTC,CASSGRAQQETQYF
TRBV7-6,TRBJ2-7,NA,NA,TGTGCCAGCAGCTCTGCGAGGGAGGGGGCCTACGAGCAGTACTTC,CASSSAREGAYEQYF
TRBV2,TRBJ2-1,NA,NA,TGTGCCAGCATTGCCGACAGGGGAGGGGGGAATGAGCAGTTCTTC,CASIADRGGGNEQFF
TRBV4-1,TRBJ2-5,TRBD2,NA,TGCGCCAGCAGCCCACAGACGGGGGGGCCCGAGACCCAGTACTTC,CASSPQTGGPETQYF
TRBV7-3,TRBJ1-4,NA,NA,TGTGCCAGCAGCGCAACGGGGCCAACTAATGAAAAACTGTTTTTT,CASSATGPTNEKLFF
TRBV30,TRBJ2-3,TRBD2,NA,TGTGCCTGGAGTGCTCTCAGGACTAGCGGGGGCCTCAGCACAGATACGCAGTATTTT,CAWSALRTSGGLSTDTQYF
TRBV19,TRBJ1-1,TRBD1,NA,TGTGCCAGTAGGGAGAGGACAGGGTGGAACACTGAAGCTTTCTTT,CASRERTGWNTEAFF
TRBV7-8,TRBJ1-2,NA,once,TGTGCCAGCAGCTTACAGGGATCAGGCTACACCTTC,CASSLQGSGYTF
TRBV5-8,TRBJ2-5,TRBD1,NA,TGTGCCAGCAGCTCCCGGGACAGGGACGTCCGGACCCAGTACTTC,CASSSRDRDVRTQYF
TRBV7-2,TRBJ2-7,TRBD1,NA,TGTGCCAGCAGCTCAGAGACAGGGCGCCCGCAGTACTTC,CASSSETGRPQYF
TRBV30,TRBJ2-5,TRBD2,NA,TGTGCCTGGAGACGGGGGACTAAAGAGACCCAGTACTTC,CAWRRGTKETQYF
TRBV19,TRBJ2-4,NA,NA,TGTGCCAGTATGGAGGCCAAAAACATTCAGTACTTC,CASMEAKNIQYF
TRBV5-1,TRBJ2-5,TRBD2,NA,TGCGCCAGCAGCTCCAGACTAGCTCCCGCCGTCCGGGAGACCCAGTACTTC,CASSSRLAPAVRETQYF
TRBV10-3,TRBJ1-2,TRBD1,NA,TGTGCCATCCAAAGAACAGGGGACTATGGCTACACCTTC,CAIQRTGDYGYTF
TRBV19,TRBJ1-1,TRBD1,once,TGTGCCAGTACTAGGGGGCCTGACACTGAAGCTTTCTTT,CASTRGPDTEAFF
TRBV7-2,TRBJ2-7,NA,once,TGTGCCAGCAGCTTAGGGACAGAAAACGAGCAGTACTTC,CASSLGTENEQYF
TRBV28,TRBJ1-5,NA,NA,TGTGCCAGCAGTTTATTCGAATTGGGACACGGTCAGCCCCAGCATTTT,CASSLFELGHGQPQHF
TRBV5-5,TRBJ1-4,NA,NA,TGTGCCAGCAGCTCATTCCGACAGGCGGCTGCAACTAATGAAAAACTGTTTTTT,CASSSFRQAAATNEKLFF
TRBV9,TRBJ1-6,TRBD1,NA,TGTGCCAGCAGCCCCCGGACAGGGGGCTTATCACCCCTCCACTTT,CASSPRTGGLSPLHF
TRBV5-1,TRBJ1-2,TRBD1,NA,TGCGCCAGCAGCTTAGGGACAGGTGAAGGCTACACCTTC,CASSLGTGEGYTF
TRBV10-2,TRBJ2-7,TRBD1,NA,TGCGCCAGGGAGAGCCTAAGGACAGGGTCAGTGCAGTACTTC,CARESLRTGSVQYF
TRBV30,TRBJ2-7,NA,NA,TGTGCCTGGAGTCGGGCCTACGAGCAGTACTTC,CAWSRAYEQYF
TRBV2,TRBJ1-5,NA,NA,TGTGCCAGCAGGGACGAACAGTTTGATAGCAATCAGCCCCAGCATTTT,CASRDEQFDSNQPQHF
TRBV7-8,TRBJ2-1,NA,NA,TGTGCCAGCAGCTTAGTCCTTTACAATGAGCAGTTCTTC,CASSLVLYNEQFF
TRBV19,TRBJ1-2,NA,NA,TGTGCCAGTAGTATGAACCCCGATAACTATGGCTACACCTTC,CASSMNPDNYGYTF
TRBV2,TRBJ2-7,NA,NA,TGTGCCAGCAGTGAAGCGTGGATAGGGGAGCAGTACTTC,CASSEAWIGEQYF
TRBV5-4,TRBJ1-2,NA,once,TGTGCCAGCACTCAAGGAAACTATGTCTACACCTTC,CASTQGNYVYTF
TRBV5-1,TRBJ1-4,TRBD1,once,TGCGCCAGCAGCCTCGATGGACAGGCAACTAATGAAAAACTGTTTTTT,CASSLDGQATNEKLFF
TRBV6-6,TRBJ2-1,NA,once,TGTGCCAGCAGTGGGGACGGAGTCTACAATGAGCAGTTCTTC,CASSGDGVYNEQFF
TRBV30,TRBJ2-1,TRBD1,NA,TGTGCCTGGAGTGTACGGACAGGGGGAGAGCAGTTCTTC,CAWSVRTGGEQFF
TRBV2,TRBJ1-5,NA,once,TGTGCCAGCAGTGATGGGTCTGGGAGTGAACAGCCCCAGCATTTT,CASSDGSGSEQPQHF
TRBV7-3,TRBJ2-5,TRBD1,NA,TGTGCCAGCAGCTTAGGGCAGGGGGTTGAGACCCAGTACTTC,CASSLGQGVETQYF
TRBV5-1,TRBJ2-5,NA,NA,TGCGCCAGCAGCTTGGCCAATAGTCAAATCCACCGGGGGACCCAGTACTTC,CASSLANSQIHRGTQYF
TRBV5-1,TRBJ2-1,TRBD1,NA,TGCGCCAGCAGCTTGCAGGGACAGCTTTACAATGAGCAGTTCTTC,CASSLQGQLYNEQFF
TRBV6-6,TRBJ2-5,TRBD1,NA,TGTGCCAGCAGTTCCTCGGGACAGGGGGAGACCCAGTACTTC,CASSSSGQGETQYF
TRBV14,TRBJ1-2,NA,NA,TGTGCCAGCAGCCCCGGGGGGAAGCGAGACTATGGCTACACCTTC,CASSPGGKRDYGYTF
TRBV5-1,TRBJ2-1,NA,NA,TGCGCCAGCAGCCATGACACCTTCGCCACCTACAATGAGCAGTTCTTC,CASSHDTFATYNEQFF
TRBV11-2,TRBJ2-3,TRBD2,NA,TGTGCCAGCAGCTTCAACAGCGGGGGCGCAGATACGCAGTATTTT,CASSFNSGGADTQYF
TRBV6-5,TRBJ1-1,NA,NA,TGTGCCAGCAGAGACGGCACTGAAGCTTTCTTT,CASRDGTEAFF
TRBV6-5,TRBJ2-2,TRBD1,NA,TGTGCCAGCAGTTCCGGACAGGGAGACACCGGGGAGCTGTTTTTT,CASSSGQGDTGELFF